What follows are 19 T cell receptor beta chains derived from one specimen sequenced in a study of blood T cells in healthy people across ages. It was with a sample-barcoded 5' primer and a J-beta primer mix that a second PCR of roughly 7 to 12 cycles was run. TCRdb re-called the 5' RACE reads with MiXCR, one entry per CDR3 protein. The sample yields roughly 1.6 million distinct CDR3 sequences, roughly 30% seen once. Sequenced: blood. These receptors all come from a woman aged 25 to 39 in good health.

The J gene is TRBJ2-2, the V gene TRBV10-3, with 11 bases matching TRBD2. After removal of 8 bases from V and 5 bases from J, the junction contained 16 bases not matched to a gene. Germline-derived CDR1 and CDR2 are ENHRY and SYGVKD. This CDR3 spans 18 amino acids. The CDR3 region has the DNA TGTGCCATCGGTTTAGCGGGAGGGCTCCCCATGGGGACCGGGGAGCTGTTTTTT. It encodes CAIGLAGGLPMGTGELFF.

The V and J genes are TRBV21-1 and TRBJ2-1; TRBD2 is the table's D call and was not checked against the DNA. TRBV21-1 is a recognized pseudogene. The CDR3 spans 17 residues. CDR3 sequence: CASSKVYEPGGGDEQFF. In DNA form, the CDR3 reads TGTGCCAGCAGCAAAGTTTATGAGCCGGGAGGGGGGGATGAGCAGTTCTTC.

This clonotype was seen only a few times. The genes are TRBV3-1 and TRBJ2-7; 7 bases map to TRBD2. The CDR3 is made up of 14 amino acids. In germline, CDR1 is LGHDT, CDR2 YNNKEL (reference sequence). After removal of 1 base from V and 6 bases from J, the junction contained 6 bases not matched to a gene. Written as DNA, the CDR3 is TGTGCCAGCAGCCAAGTCGGGGGGAAGTTCGAGCAGTACTTC. Encoded protein: CASSQVGGKFEQYF.

This clonotype was counted a single time. This chain uses TRBV6-1 with TRBJ1-1; weak D call: TRBD1 (5 bases). V was clipped by 4 bases and J by 5 bases, with 17 bases between them. The CDR3 is 15 residues long. CDR1 is MNHNS and CDR2 is SASEGT in the germline V gene. CDR3: CASSARGREGTEAFF. The CDR3 nucleotides read TGTGCCAGCAGTGCGCGGGGCCGAGAGGGGACTGAAGCTTTCTTT.

The rearrangement links TRBV16 to TRBJ1-2, with TRBD1 as a possible D gene (5 bases). V lost 0 bases and J lost 4, with 9 bases in between. This CDR3 region has 14 residues. Germline V gene sequence: CDR1 KGHSY, CDR2 FQNENV. The CDR3 sequence is CASSQSTQGYGYTF. Here the CDR3 DNA reads TGTGCCAGCAGCCAATCTACCCAGGGCTATGGCTACACCTTC.

The gene calls are TRBV9 and TRBJ1-2; TRBD1 matches 8 bases. The CDR3 has 14 amino acids. Germline V gene data show CDR1 as SGDLS and CDR2 as YYNGEE. Trimming at V came to 0 bases and at J to 4 bases, leaving 2 bases not matched to a gene. CDR3 region: CASSVGDRPYGYTF. The CDR3 region has the DNA TGTGCCAGCAGCGTAGGGGACAGGCCCTATGGCTACACCTTC.

Here the CDR3 DNA reads TGTGCCAGCAGTAGTAGGTGGAATTCACCCCTCCACTTT. This encodes CASSSRWNSPLHF. This chain links TRBV27 with TRBJ1-6, with D unresolved. The CDR3 is 13 amino acids. V lost 5 bases and J lost 7, with 9 bases in between. The V gene's germline CDR1 is MNHEY and CDR2 SMNVEV (reference sequence).

The V gene is TRBV7-9, the J gene TRBJ2-7; D may correspond to TRBD1 or TRBD2 (5 bases each). This CDR3 has 15 amino acids. CDR1 is SEHNR and CDR2 is FQNEAQ in the germline V gene (reference sequence). V lost 3 bases and J 0 bases, leaving 12 bases between the germline ends. DNA of the CDR3: TGTGCCAGCAGCTTGGGGGAGTCAACCTCCTACGAGCAGTACTTC. Translation: CASSLGESTSYEQYF.

With respect to this clonotype: A much larger clone differs from this one at a single base, so this may be a read error. This sequence joins TRBV10-3 and TRBJ2-1; 8 positions match TRBD2. Germline V lookup: CDR1 ENHRY, CDR2 SYGVKD. The CDR3 consists of 15 residues. The CDR3 sequence: CATVPSGSTYKEQFF. In DNA, the CDR3 is TGTGCCACGGTCCCTAGCGGGTCTACCTACAAGGAGCAGTTCTTC.

This clonotype was counted a few times. The rearrangement uses TRBV6-1 and TRBJ2-7; the D gene could be TRBD1 or TRBD2 (5 bases each). The CDR3 covers 15 residues. V dropped 1 base and J dropped 0 bases, with 10 bases sitting between them. The germline gives CDR1 MNHNS, CDR2 SASEGT. The CDR3 region has the DNA TGTGCCAGCAGTGAAGGGGACCTGAGCTCCTACGAGCAGTACTTC. Residues: CASSEGDLSSYEQYF.

The sample holds a few counts of this clonotype. This rearrangement joins TRBV3-1 to TRBJ2-5, with 7 bases that match TRBD2. CDR1 and CDR2 from the germline V gene are LGHDT and YNNKEL (reference sequence). J was trimmed by 2 bases and V by 7 bases; bases with no gene match: 10. The CDR3 spans 15 residues. CDR3 coding DNA: TGTGCCAGCACCACCAGGGACTATCTTCAAGAGACCCAGTACTTC. It codes for CASTTRDYLQETQYF.

The chain joins TRBV10-3 to TRBJ1-5, with a weak D call TRBD1 (6 bases). Trimming took 3 bases from V and 3 from J, leaving 12 bases between them. This CDR3 has 15 residues. The germline gives CDR1 ENHRY, CDR2 SYGVKD. This chain's CDR3 is CAISDDRTSNQPQHF. CDR3 nucleotide sequence: TGTGCCATCAGTGACGACAGGACCTCCAATCAGCCCCAGCATTTT.

This clonotype was seen a handful of times. The chain employs TRBV29-1 and TRBJ2-3; 11 nucleotides match TRBD2. The V gene end was trimmed by 3 bases and the J gene end by 4 bases; junction bases not matched to a gene: 9. Looked up from germline, CDR1 is SQVTM and CDR2 is ANQGSEA. The CDR3 has 16 residues. CDR3 residues: CSVDWVAGGLADTQYF. The CDR3 DNA reads TGCAGCGTTGATTGGGTAGCGGGAGGGCTAGCAGATACGCAGTATTTT.

V usage is TRBV9 and J usage is TRBJ2-1; maybe TRBD1 (5 bases). The CDR3 runs to 15 residues. CDR1 is SGDLS and CDR2 is YYNGEE in the germline V gene. The V end lost 4 bases, the J end lost 1 base, and 12 bases lay between the germline ends. The CDR3 DNA sequence: TGTGCCAGCAGCCCCCCCCCAGGGTCCTACAATGAGCAGTTCTTC. Residues: CASSPPPGSYNEQFF.

This clonotype was counted between two and nine times. The chain carries TRBV10-3 and TRBJ2-5; 8 nucleotides line up with TRBD1. CDR3 length: 12 residues. V lost 10 bases and J lost 3; bases outside the gene matches: 4. Germline CDR1 reads ENHRY; CDR2 reads SYGVKD. The CDR3 is CATSTGEETQYF. The CDR3 DNA reads TGTGCCACCTCGACAGGGGAAGAGACCCAGTACTTC.

The V call is TRBV15, the J call TRBJ2-5; 11 nucleotides line up with TRBD2. The CDR3 is 16 amino acids. Per the germline V gene, CDR1 is LNHNV and CDR2 is YYDKDF (reference sequence). Unmatched junction bases numbered 12, after V lost 8 bases and J lost 4 bases. The DNA of the CDR3 is TGTGCCACCTATACTAGCGGGAGTCTATTCGGAGAGACCCAGTACTTC. Its protein is CATYTSGSLFGETQYF.

V and J are TRBV5-1 and TRBJ1-4; no clear D gene. The V and J ends lost 3 bases and 8 bases respectively, with 14 bases between them. Germline V lookup: CDR1 SGHRS, CDR2 YFSETQ. This CDR3 has 14 residues. CDR3 sequence (DNA): TGCGCCAGCAGCTCCGGGATCGCGGGGGAAAAACTGTTTTTT. Protein product: CASSSGIAGEKLFF.

The chain carries TRBV12-3 or TRBV12-4 and TRBJ1-5, with D perhaps matching TRBD1 (6 bases). CDR3 length: 14 residues. V lost 7 bases and J lost 2, with 12 bases in between. The CDR3 here is CASTVQGGNQPQHF. The DNA of the CDR3 is TGTGCCAGCACTGTACAGGGTGGCAATCAGCCCCAGCATTTT.

The V and J genes are TRBV28 and TRBJ2-4; no reliable D call. The V end lost 2 bases, the J end lost 15 bases, and 17 bases lay between the germline ends. The CDR3 contains 13 residues. From germline, CDR1 is MDHEN and CDR2 SYDVKM. CDR3: CASSLDTVYELYF. CDR3 nucleotides: TGTGCCAGCAGTTTAGACACAGTCTACGAGCTGTACTTC.